Below, 15 T cell receptor beta chains from the same sample are listed, as sequenced in a study of blood T cell dynamics during melanoma immunotherapy. Described time point: pre-treatment baseline. TCRdb's table, derived via immunoSEQ multiplex PCR, lists solely in-frame clones and lacks some. Here the sample spans 4,000 to 5,000 clones, roughly 97% being singletons. The starting material was effector memory CD8+ T cells from blood, obtained from a patient treated with checkpoint blockade. The receptors originated from a human donor with melanoma.

The J gene is TRBJ1-2, the V gene TRBV27; D gene uncertain. V shed 0 bases and J shed 4 bases, with 9 bases lying between them. Germline values: CDR1 MNHEY, CDR2 SMNVEV (reference sequence). CDR3 length: 14 amino acids. CDR3 sequence reads: CASSLSRVGYGYTF. The CDR3 DNA reads as TGTGCCAGCAGTTTATCTCGGGTCGGCTATGGCTACACCTTC.

The chain uses TRBV2 and TRBJ2-1; D possibly corresponds to TRBD2 (5 bases). V was shortened by 10 bases and J by 6 bases, with 16 bases between the two germline ends. The CDR3 sequence is 13 residues long. Germline V CDR1 and CDR2: SNHLY, FYNNEI. The CDR3 coding sequence is TGTGCCACCATGGAGGAGCGAATCAATGAGCAGTTCTTC. This sequence encodes CATMEERINEQFF. The whole variable domain, filled in from reference TRBV2 and TRBJ2-1, reads EPEVTQTPSHQVTQMGQEVILRCVPISNHLYFYWYRQILGQKVEFLVSFYNNEISEKSEIFDDQFSVERPDGSNFTLKIRSTKLEDSAMYFCATMEERINEQFFGPGTRLTVL.

This clone was seen only once. V is TRBV27 and J is TRBJ2-7; TRBD1 matches at 8 bases. The CDR3 covers 15 residues. CDR1 is MNHEY, CDR2 SMNVEV, per germline (reference sequence). V was clipped by 3 bases and J by 4 bases; unmatched bases: 8. CDR3 nucleotides: TGTGCCAGCAGTTTGGTGGGGACAGGAAGATACGAGCAGTACTTC. This encodes CASSLVGTGRYEQYF.

The CDR3 sequence is CASSIGGGLNYEQYF. DNA for the CDR3: TGTGCCAGTAGTATAGGCGGGGGCCTTAACTACGAGCAGTACTTC. This sequence joins TRBV19 and TRBJ2-5, with a possible D match to TRBD2 (7 bases). The J call could be wrong; TRBJ2-7 is a better fit for the DNA end. The CDR3 runs 15 residues. Germline lookup yields CDR1 LNHDA and CDR2 SQIVND (reference sequence).

V usage is TRBV7-2 and J usage is TRBJ1-3; D is possibly TRBD1 (6 bases). Germline values: CDR1 SGHTA, CDR2 FQGNSA. This CDR3 has 17 residues. Trimming removed 1 base at V and 4 bases at J, with 17 bases between. This chain's CDR3 is CASSLEGVTRAGNTIYF. The CDR3 DNA reads TGTGCCAGCAGCTTAGAGGGGGTCACGAGGGCCGGAAACACCATATATTTT.

The chain has TRBV7-8 and TRBJ2-5; 7 bases agree with TRBD2. The DNA matches TRBJ2-7 better at its end, which makes the J call doubtful. The CDR3 runs to 15 residues. Per the germline V gene, CDR1 is SGHVS and CDR2 is FQNEAQ. CDR3 in amino acids: CASSAAGLADYEQYF. The DNA of the CDR3 is TGTGCCAGCAGCGCAGCAGGGCTAGCGGACTACGAGCAGTACTTC.

The V call is TRBV7-9, the J call TRBJ1-3; D not resolved. Germline V lookup: CDR1 SEHNR, CDR2 FQNEAQ (reference sequence). The CDR3 runs 14 residues. V lost 2 bases to trimming and J lost 0 bases, with 5 bases between them. The CDR3 spells CASSLWDSGNTIYF. As DNA, the CDR3 is TGTGCCAGCAGCTTATGGGACTCTGGAAACACCATATATTTT.

The V and J genes are TRBV6-1 and TRBJ2-7, with 11 nucleotides matching TRBD1. The trim removed 6 bases at V and 3 bases at J, leaving 4 bases unmatched. This CDR3 is 14 amino acids long. Germline V gene data show CDR1 as MNHNS and CDR2 as SASEGT. The CDR3 DNA sequence: TGTGCCAGCAGGGGGGGGACAGGGGGCTACGAGCAGTACTTC. Translating gives CASRGGTGGYEQYF.

J is TRBJ2-1 and V is TRBV19; 9 positions agree with TRBD2. The CDR3 runs 14 residues. Trimming at V came to 3 bases and at J to 8 bases, leaving 5 bases not matched to a gene. Germline V gives CDR1 LNHDA, CDR2 SQIVND (reference sequence). The CDR3 loop is CASSILAGADEQFF. Written as DNA, the CDR3 is TGTGCCAGTAGTATCTTAGCGGGAGCGGATGAGCAGTTCTTC.

The rearrangement links TRBV9 to TRBJ1-4; TRBD1 matches 9 bases. The ends lost 3 bases at V and 5 bases at J; junction bases unmatched: 5. Germline V CDR1 and CDR2: SGDLS, YYNGEE. The CDR3 consists of 15 residues. The CDR3 DNA reads TGTGCCAGCAGCGCCGGAGACAGGGGGAATGAAAAACTGTTTTTT. This sequence encodes CASSAGDRGNEKLFF.

The chain has TRBV6-5 and TRBJ1-1; a possible D gene is TRBD1 (6 bases). Germline V gene sequence: CDR1 MNHEY, CDR2 SVGAGI. V was clipped by 2 bases and J by 8 bases, with 18 bases between them. The CDR3 length is 15 residues. CDR3 coding DNA: TGTGCCAGCAGTTACGGGACACTCGGATTGGTCGAAGCTTTCTTT. It codes for CASSYGTLGLVEAFF.

The rearrangement links TRBV6-1 to TRBJ2-3, with D maybe TRBD1 (6 bases). V lost 4 bases to trimming and J lost 0 bases, with 14 bases between them. CDR3 length: 16 residues. CDR1 is MNHNS and CDR2 is SASEGT in the germline V gene. This chain's CDR3 is CASSGTQGPSTDTQYF. The CDR3, as DNA: TGTGCCAGCAGTGGAACGCAGGGGCCGAGCACAGATACGCAGTATTTT.

The rearrangement links TRBV5-5 to TRBJ2-7; D remains ambiguous. Germline-derived CDR1 and CDR2 are SGHKS and YYEKEE (reference sequence). V was trimmed by 7 bases and J by 4 bases, leaving 21 bases between them. The CDR3 runs 15 residues. The CDR3 bases are TGTGCCAGCGGAATAGACGGGCCTGGCATGTACGAGCAGTACTTC. Protein: CASGIDGPGMYEQYF.

The chain links TRBV13 to TRBJ1-1; D is unclear. Looked up from germline, CDR1 is PRHDT and CDR2 is FYEKMQ (reference sequence). The germline V and J ends were trimmed by 1 base and 1 base, with 7 bases remaining between them. The CDR3 runs to 14 residues. The CDR3 nucleotides are TGTGCCAGCAGCTTAGTCTTACCGAACACTGAAGCTTTCTTT. It encodes CASSLVLPNTEAFF.

The chain has TRBV19 and TRBJ2-2; 7 positions agree with TRBD1. Germline-derived CDR1 and CDR2 are LNHDA and SQIVND (reference sequence). The CDR3 loop spans 14 amino acids. V was pared by 4 bases and J by 5 bases, with 4 bases of the junction left unmatched. The chain's CDR3 is CASSTPRGTGELFF. The CDR3 nucleotides are TGTGCCAGTAGTACCCCCAGGGGGACCGGGGAGCTGTTTTTT. The full variable domain, with the rest looked up from reference TRBV19 and TRBJ2-2, is DGGITQSPKYLFRKEGQNVTLSCEQNLNHDAMYWYRQDPGQGLRLIYYSQIVNDFQKGDIAEGYSVSREKKESFPLTVTSAQKNPTAFYLCASSTPRGTGELFFGEGSRLTVL.